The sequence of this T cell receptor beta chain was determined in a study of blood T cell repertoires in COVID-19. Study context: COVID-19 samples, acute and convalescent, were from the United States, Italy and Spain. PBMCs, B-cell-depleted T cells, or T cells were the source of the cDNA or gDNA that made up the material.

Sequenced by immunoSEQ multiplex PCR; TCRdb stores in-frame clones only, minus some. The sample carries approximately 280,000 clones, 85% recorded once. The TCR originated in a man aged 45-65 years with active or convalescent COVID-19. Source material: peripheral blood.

The CDR3 sequence: CASPRTSGSETSTDTQYF. CDR3 DNA sequence: TGTGCCAGCCCCAGGACTAGCGGGAGTGAAACTAGCACAGATACGCAGTATTTT. The J gene is TRBJ2-3, the V gene TRBV7-8, with TRBD2 matching over 13 bases. The CDR3 spans 18 residues. V trimming: 8 bases; J trimming: 0 bases; junction bases outside the gene matches: 11. CDR1 SGHVS and CDR2 FQNEAQ come from the germline V gene.